The present T cell receptor beta chain was sequenced within a study of shared clonotypes between healthy human individuals. Per germline, CDR1 DFQATT and CDR2 SNEGSKA (reference sequence). V lost 6 bases to trimming and J lost 5 bases, with 11 bases between them. The CDR3 extends over 11 amino acids. Clones were sequenced by immunoSEQ multiplex PCR, and TCRdb holds only the in-frame ones, with some missing. This table holds around 1.4 million clones, approximately 98.5% found once. Sample: naive CD4+ T cells sorted from blood. As for subset: CD45RA+ positively selected. The sequence came from a man in his thirties or forties in good health. The chain recombines TRBV20-1 with TRBJ2-7, with D possibly matching TRBD2 (5 bases). CDR3 sequence: CSAAVVHEQYF. CDR3 nucleotides: TGCAGTGCAGCGGTGGTCCACGAGCAGTACTTC.